This T cell receptor beta chain was profiled in a study of tumor-infiltrating lymphocytes in primary liver carcinoma. Turning to this clonotype: A junction boundary mismatches the germline segment, possibly from a read error.

The V gene's germline CDR1 is SGHDT and CDR2 YYEEEE. This CDR3 has 14 residues. DNA and RNA were both co-extracted from approximately 20-30 mg of bulk tissue that had not been sorted. Total RNA amounting to 450 to 550 ng was the source from which TCR beta cDNA was made with a constant-region primer. Three nested multiplex PCR rounds, a slightly modified ARM-PCR method, built the TCR beta libraries. Researchers ran the first two PCR rounds for 9 to 10 cycles each with TRBV1-TRBV30 forward primers and a C-beta reverse primer. MiXCR, applied by TCRdb to the multiplex PCR reads, yields one record per CDR3 protein. Of about 190,000 distinct CDR3 sequences in the sample, about 82% were seen once.

This clonotype originated in a man aged 35-49 years with primary liver carcinoma and hepatitis B virus infection. Sequencing was carried out using tumor tissue from primary liver carcinoma. The chain employs TRBV5-6 and TRBJ2-5; possible D gene TRBD2, 5 bases. Written as DNA, the CDR3 is TGTGCCAACAGCTTGGAGGCCAGCCAAGAGAGCCAGCACTTC. Translation: CANSLEASQESQHF.